Listed below are T cell receptor beta chains from one sample, sequenced in a study of regulatory and conventional T cells in RAG deficiency. The table came from immunoSEQ multiplex PCR; TCRdb's copy has only in-frame clones and leaves some out. The sample has 30,000 to 35,000 clones, 60% to 85% seen once. These data were also reused for a study on regulatory T cells.

The specimen sequenced was CD4+ effector T cells sorted from blood. Receptors were obtained from a human donor in good health. The CDR3 runs from the conserved cysteine through the conserved F or W. The order of the fields is D gene, CDR3 length, V gene, J gene, CDR3 protein. D genes are given only for firm matches.

D: .; length: 13; V: TRBV27; J: TRBJ2-7; CDR3: CASSFEGRYEQYF
D: TRBD1; length: 15; V: TRBV19; J: TRBJ1-2; CDR3: CASSTHGEGADGYTF
D: TRBD1; length: 13; V: TRBV29-1; J: TRBJ1-1; CDR3: CSVALMTGREAFF
D: .; length: 14; V: TRBV11-2; J: TRBJ2-7; CDR3: CASSLASRSYEQYF
D: .; length: 15; V: TRBV5-1; J: TRBJ2-2; CDR3: CASSLEGQNTGELFF
D: TRBD2; length: 16; V: TRBV9; J: TRBJ2-5; CDR3: CASSVGGLAGKETQYF
D: .; length: 15; V: TRBV11-3; J: TRBJ2-1; CDR3: CASSPRTRSYNEQFF
D: .; length: 16; V: TRBV5-6; J: TRBJ1-4; CDR3: CASSSPWRDQNEKLFF
D: .; length: 15; V: TRBV5-4; J: TRBJ1-2; CDR3: CASSTGGGQLGGYTF
D: TRBD1; length: 15; V: TRBV15; J: TRBJ2-7; CDR3: CATSFDRGSFNEQYF
D: .; length: 14; V: TRBV6-5; J: TRBJ1-2; CDR3: CASREGSINYGYTF
D: TRBD1; length: 15; V: TRBV10-3; J: TRBJ2-7; CDR3: CAISEATGGGFEQYF
D: TRBD1; length: 18; V: TRBV30; J: TRBJ2-4; CDR3: CAWSTPGTARTVKNIQYF
D: TRBD1; length: 16; V: TRBV27; J: TRBJ1-3; CDR3: CASSPGQGSSGNTIYF
D: TRBD2; length: 16; V: TRBV18; J: TRBJ2-7; CDR3: CASSRLTSGASYEQYF
D: TRBD1; length: 15; V: TRBV27; J: TRBJ2-7; CDR3: CASREGQGRGREQYF
D: TRBD1; length: 15; V: TRBV6-4; J: TRBJ1-2; CDR3: CASSYMTGGDYGYTF
D: .; length: 18; V: TRBV12-5; J: TRBJ2-6; CDR3: CASGLGQRLVSGANVLTF
D: .; length: 21; V: TRBV10-2; J: TRBJ2-5; CDR3: CASSESVPTAPSFLNQETQYF
D: .; length: 17; V: TRBV4-1; J: TRBJ1-2; CDR3: CASSQEITSGGFYGYTF
D: .; length: 13; V: TRBV5-4; J: TRBJ2-5; CDR3: CASRPGYQETQYF
D: .; length: 15; V: TRBV2; J: TRBJ1-1; CDR3: CASSEPGAVNTEAFF
D: .; length: 11; V: TRBV20-1; J: TRBJ2-1; CDR3: CSARTSGQQFF
D: .; length: 13; V: TRBV14; J: TRBJ1-1; CDR3: CASSQLRSTEAFF
D: .; length: 16; V: TRBV4-1; J: TRBJ1-3; CDR3: CASSQVSARRGNTIYF
D: .; length: 11; V: TRBV6-4; J: TRBJ1-5; CDR3: CASRGSAPQHF
D: .; length: 13; V: TRBV11-2; J: TRBJ1-1; CDR3: CASSTDFRVVAFF
D: TRBD1; length: 14; V: TRBV7-9; J: TRBJ2-5; CDR3: CASSKGTAGETQYF
D: .; length: 16; V: TRBV6-1; J: TRBJ1-6; CDR3: CASSELGVAIHSPLHF
D: TRBD1; length: 15; V: TRBV7-2; J: TRBJ2-7; CDR3: CASSLSGTGPYEQYF
D: .; length: 15; V: TRBV28; J: TRBJ1-5; CDR3: CASSFQSGGNQPQHF
D: .; length: 11; V: TRBV6-5; J: TRBJ1-4; CDR3: CATLVGEKLFF
D: TRBD1; length: 14; V: TRBV7-9; J: TRBJ1-6; CDR3: CASSFRDRNSPLHF
D: TRBD2; length: 14; V: TRBV2; J: TRBJ2-5; CDR3: CASSGTGGQETQYF
D: TRBD1; length: 16; V: TRBV28; J: TRBJ1-6; CDR3: CASSRRDRGYNSPLHF
D: .; length: 12; V: TRBV25-1; J: TRBJ1-1; CDR3: CASNKGNTEAFF
D: TRBD1; length: 15; V: TRBV19; J: TRBJ1-6; CDR3: CASSPRDRGNSPLHF
D: TRBD2; length: 15; V: TRBV7-3; J: TRBJ2-5; CDR3: CASSLRAGVQETQYF
D: .; length: 13; V: TRBV7-3; J: TRBJ1-1; CDR3: CASSLRGETEAFF
D: TRBD1; length: 12; V: TRBV30; J: TRBJ2-1; CDR3: CAWSLQTGLLFF
D: TRBD2; length: 15; V: TRBV5-4; J: TRBJ2-1; CDR3: CASSLTSGVGGEQFF
D: TRBD2; length: 17; V: TRBV27; J: TRBJ2-3; CDR3: CASSSRLAGGVTDTQYF
D: .; length: 14; V: TRBV4-1; J: TRBJ2-7; CDR3: CASSQSPAPYEQYF
D: .; length: 15; V: TRBV7-2; J: TRBJ1-5; CDR3: CASSLGPYSNQPQHF
D: .; length: 14; V: TRBV6-4; J: TRBJ2-2; CDR3: CASSRGPGTGELFF
D: TRBD1; length: 16; V: TRBV4-2; J: TRBJ1-5; CDR3: CASSQAGGQRNQPQHF
D: .; length: 14; V: TRBV4-1; J: TRBJ2-7; CDR3: CASSQRDFTYEQYF
D: .; length: 11; V: TRBV19; J: TRBJ2-1; CDR3: CASSDRSEQFF
D: .; length: 12; V: TRBV10-1; J: TRBJ1-5; CDR3: CASSRTGKPQHF
D: TRBD1; length: 13; V: TRBV6-1; J: TRBJ1-6; CDR3: CASRDRDVSPLHF
D: .; length: 15; V: TRBV6-5; J: TRBJ2-5; CDR3: CASSSQAGAGETQYF
D: .; length: 13; V: TRBV6-5; J: TRBJ2-3; CDR3: CATHGISTDTQYF
D: .; length: 12; V: TRBV2; J: TRBJ2-1; CDR3: CASTGVYTEQFF